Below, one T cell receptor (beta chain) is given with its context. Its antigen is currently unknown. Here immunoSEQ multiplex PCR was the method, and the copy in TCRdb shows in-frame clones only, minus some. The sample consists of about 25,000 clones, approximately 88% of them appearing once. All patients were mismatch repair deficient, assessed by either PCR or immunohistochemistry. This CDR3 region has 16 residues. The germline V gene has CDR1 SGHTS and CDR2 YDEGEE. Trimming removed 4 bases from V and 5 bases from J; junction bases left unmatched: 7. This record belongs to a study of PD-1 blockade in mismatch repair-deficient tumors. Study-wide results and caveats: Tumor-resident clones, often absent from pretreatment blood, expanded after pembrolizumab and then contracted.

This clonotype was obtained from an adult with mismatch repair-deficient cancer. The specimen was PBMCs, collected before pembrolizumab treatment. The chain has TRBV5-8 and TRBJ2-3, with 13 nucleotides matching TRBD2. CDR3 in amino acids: CASSTGLAGAIDTQYF. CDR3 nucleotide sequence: TGTGCCAGCAGCACCGGACTAGCGGGAGCTATAGATACGCAGTATTTT.